The 21 T cell receptor beta chains below come from one sample, sequenced in a study of blood T cell repertoires in COVID-19. Some clones are missing from TCRdb's copy, which holds only in-frame ones; the method was immunoSEQ multiplex PCR. The sample holds 130,000 to 150,000 clones, approximately 85% seen once. Sequenced input: peripheral blood. The source is a woman aged 55-69 years with COVID-19, enrolled during active disease.

The chain joins TRBV7-9 to TRBJ2-5; 15 bases agree with TRBD2. The CDR3 spans 16 residues. Germline CDR1 reads SEHNR; CDR2 reads FQNEAQ (reference sequence). V was pared by 5 bases and J by 3 bases, with 4 bases of the junction left unmatched. In nucleotides, the CDR3 is TGTGCCAGCAGCCCACGGACTAGCGGGGGGGAAGAGACCCAGTACTTC. It yields the protein CASSPRTSGGEETQYF.

The chain has TRBV19 and TRBJ1-2; TRBD1 aligns across 8 bases. The CDR3 length is 16 residues. V was pared by 5 bases and J by 5 bases, with 13 bases of the junction left unmatched. Germline assignment: CDR1 LNHDA and CDR2 SQIVND (reference sequence). For the CDR3, the DNA is TGTGCCAGTAGTTACTCCTCGGGACAGGTGTATTATGGCTACACCTTC. It translates to CASSYSSGQVYYGYTF.

This clone has only one observation. The V call is TRBV7-8, the J call TRBJ1-4; 7 bases align to TRBD1. In germline, CDR1 is SGHVS, CDR2 FQNEAQ. The CDR3 loop spans 17 amino acids. V lost 7 bases, J lost 4 bases, and 15 bases stayed unmatched. This CDR3 reads CASTSRHPTGLNEKLFF. As DNA, the CDR3 is TGTGCCAGCACTTCACGCCACCCGACAGGGCTTAATGAAAAACTGTTTTTT.

V is TRBV10-3 and J is TRBJ1-1; TRBD1 agrees at 7 bases. The germline V gene encodes CDR1 ENHRY and CDR2 SYGVKD. The V and J ends lost 7 bases and 1 base, in that order; junction bases with no gene match: 6. The CDR3 is made up of 14 amino acids. CDR3 sequence (DNA): TGTGCCATCAAGGCAGGGGGACCGAACACTGAAGCTTTCTTT. It codes for CAIKAGGPNTEAFF.

The chain links TRBV14 to TRBJ1-6, with 8 bases fitting TRBD1. In germline, CDR1 is SGHDN, CDR2 FVKESK. The CDR3 consists of 15 residues. The V segment lost 4 bases and the J segment 9 bases; nucleotides outside the gene matches: 8. The CDR3 reads CASSRNQGAFSPLHF. CDR3 DNA: TGTGCCAGCAGCCGGAACCAGGGGGCATTTTCACCCCTCCACTTT.

This clone was picked up one time. The V and J genes are TRBV4-2 and TRBJ2-3; possible D gene TRBD1, 6 bases. V was pared by 0 bases and J by 4 bases, with 11 bases between. Looked up from germline, CDR1 is LGHNA and CDR2 is YNFKEQ. This CDR3 spans 15 amino acids. The CDR3 DNA is TGTGCCAGCAGCCAAGATTACAGGGTCCCAGATACGCAGTATTTT. Translated: CASSQDYRVPDTQYF.

V usage is TRBV5-4 and J usage is TRBJ1-1; D is undetermined. This CDR3 region has 15 residues. Germline-derived CDR1 and CDR2 are SGHNT and YYREEE (reference sequence). Between the trimmed V and J ends, which lost 0 bases and 4 bases, there was a span of 13 bases. CDR3 loop: CASSLVSVVGTEAFF. The CDR3 DNA is TGTGCCAGCAGCTTGGTGTCAGTTGTTGGCACTGAAGCTTTCTTT.

The rearrangement links TRBV4-3 to TRBJ1-5, with D perhaps TRBD1 (5 bases). CDR3 length: 16 amino acids. In germline, CDR1 is LGHNA, CDR2 YSLEER. Trimming took 0 bases from V and 0 from J, leaving 9 bases between them. The CDR3: CASSQDRQYSNQPQHF. CDR3 nucleotides: TGCGCCAGCAGCCAAGATCGACAGTATAGCAATCAGCCCCAGCATTTT.

This chain joins TRBV7-9 and TRBJ2-1; 7 bases fit TRBD2. This CDR3 contains 18 residues. The germline CDR1 and CDR2 sequences are SEHNR and FQNEAQ (reference sequence). Trimming at V came to 5 bases and at J to 4 bases, leaving 17 bases not matched to a gene. CDR3 bases: TGTGCCAGCAGCCCTATCGGGAGGAGGCCAAAAGCTTACAATGAGCAGTTCTTC. It yields the protein CASSPIGRRPKAYNEQFF.

The CDR3 region has the DNA TGTGCCTGGAGGAAGGGGGGAGGGCAGGCGGTCGCTGGAAACACCATATATTTT. Its translation is CAWRKGGGQAVAGNTIYF. V usage is TRBV30 and J usage is TRBJ1-3; possible D gene TRBD1, 6 bases. Germline V lookup: CDR1 GTSNPN, CDR2 SVGIG (reference sequence). This CDR3 is built from 18 residues. Trimming removed 3 bases at V and 2 bases at J, with 23 bases between.

This clone was observed a handful of times. For the CDR3, the DNA is TGTGCCAGTAGAAGTCCAGGGGCTGGAAACACCATATATTTT. Its protein is CASRSPGAGNTIYF. V and J are TRBV19 and TRBJ1-3; D might be TRBD1 (6 bases). The V end was cut by 6 bases, the J end by 2 bases, with 11 bases between. This CDR3 comprises 14 residues. Germline CDR1 and CDR2: LNHDA and SQIVND (reference sequence).

This clone was counted between two and nine times. V is TRBV15 and J is TRBJ1-5, with 8 bases aligning to TRBD1. V gave up 5 bases and J gave up 4 bases; unmatched junction bases: 4. Per germline, CDR1 LNHNV and CDR2 YYDKDF (reference sequence). CDR3 length: 14 residues. The CDR3 bases are TGTGCCACCAGCCCGGGACAGGAGAATCAGCCCCAGCATTTT. It yields the protein CATSPGQENQPQHF.

The gene calls are TRBV27 and TRBJ1-1; D is unclear. Trimming stripped 1 base from V and 3 bases from J, with 6 bases between. This CDR3 comprises 13 residues. Per the germline V gene, CDR1 is MNHEY and CDR2 is SMNVEV (reference sequence). CDR3 amino acids: CASSLYGDTEAFF. DNA of the CDR3: TGTGCCAGCAGTTTATACGGGGACACTGAAGCTTTCTTT.

The gene calls are TRBV18 and TRBJ1-3; D is uncertain. The germline V gene encodes CDR1 KGHSH and CDR2 LQKENI. The CDR3 runs 13 residues. V was trimmed by 2 bases and J by 4 bases, leaving 6 bases between them. In DNA form, the CDR3 reads TGTGCCAGCTCACCATCGTTCGGAAACACCATATATTTT. Its translation is CASSPSFGNTIYF.

The chain has TRBV10-3 and TRBJ1-3; 7 nucleotides match TRBD1. Looked up from germline, CDR1 is ENHRY and CDR2 is SYGVKD. The CDR3 has 18 residues. V lost 0 bases, J lost 4 bases, and 12 bases stayed unmatched. CDR3 sequence reads: CAISESRWDRRVGNTIYF. The DNA of the CDR3 is TGTGCCATCAGTGAGTCCCGTTGGGACAGACGAGTAGGAAACACCATATATTTT.

The rearrangement joins TRBV7-9 to TRBJ1-5; D is possibly TRBD1 (6 bases). The germline V and J ends were trimmed by 1 base and 7 bases, with 8 bases remaining between them. This CDR3 is built from 13 residues. Germline V gene sequence: CDR1 SEHNR, CDR2 FQNEAQ (reference sequence). The CDR3 reads CASSLEGGQPQHF. As DNA, the CDR3 is TGTGCCAGCAGCTTAGAGGGGGGGCAGCCCCAGCATTTT.

This sequence joins TRBV4-1 and TRBJ1-2, with D unresolved. Germline lookup yields CDR1 MGHRA and CDR2 YSYEKL. The CDR3 runs to 14 residues. Trimming shortened V by 2 bases and J by 4 bases, and 11 bases separated the two germline ends. CDR3 region: CASSQLQASYGYTF. CDR3 nucleotide sequence: TGCGCCAGCAGCCAACTTCAAGCGAGCTATGGCTACACCTTC.

The chain uses TRBV7-9 and TRBJ2-7; weak D call: TRBD1 (5 bases). This CDR3 is built from 15 residues. V was shortened by 4 bases and J by 3 bases, with 16 bases between the two germline ends. CDR1 is SEHNR and CDR2 is FQNEAQ in the germline V gene (reference sequence). The chain's CDR3 is CASSYSSRVDYEQYF. The DNA of the CDR3 is TGTGCCAGCAGCTACTCCAGCAGGGTGGACTACGAGCAGTACTTC.

The chain combines TRBV2 with TRBJ2-4, with D perhaps matching TRBD2 (6 bases). Germline-derived CDR1 and CDR2 are SNHLY and FYNNEI. The CDR3 totals 14 residues. V lost 8 bases and J lost 10, with 21 bases in between. In nucleotides, the CDR3 is TGTGCCAGCCGCCCGGGGCGGGACCCCTGGATTCAGTACTTC. It codes for CASRPGRDPWIQYF.

The chain recombines TRBV20-1 with TRBJ1-2, with D possibly being TRBD1 (5 bases). The length of the CDR3 is 12 residues. Germline values: CDR1 DFQATT, CDR2 SNEGSKA (reference sequence). The germline V and J ends were trimmed by 3 bases and 10 bases, with 15 bases remaining between them. The CDR3 nucleotides are TGCAGTGCTAGTAGACAGTCACGAATCTACACCTTC. This translates into CSASRQSRIYTF.

CDR3 residues: CASSPAGDKNIQYF. The CDR3 DNA follows: TGTGCCAGCTCACCCGCGGGGGACAAAAACATTCAGTACTTC. The J gene is TRBJ2-4, the V gene TRBV18; 7 nucleotides agree with TRBD2. Germline V gene data show CDR1 as KGHSH and CDR2 as LQKENI. The junction had 2 bases not matched to a gene; V was cut back by 3 bases and J by 3 bases. The CDR3 contains 14 residues. Together with reference TRBV18 and TRBJ2-4, the CDR3 gives the full variable domain: NAGVMQNPRHLVRRRGQEARLRCSPMKGHSHVYWYRQLPEEGLKFMVYLQKENIIDESGMPKERFSAEFPKEGPSILRIQQVVRGDSAAYFCASSPAGDKNIQYFGAGTRLSVL.